The source of this TCR beta chain is a study of cytomegalovirus exposure and HLA in healthy donors (dated by TCRdb to about 2017). Describing the broader study: An earlier analysis of 587 of the donors reported roughly 300 Gb of sequence data and 117 million unique TCR beta sequences obtained from about 180 million T cells. Roughly 300 gigabases of sequencing data and 78 million or so unique TCR sequences were included in an early release covering about 700 HLA-typed donors. Of the 300 to 500 genotyped donors, 75% to 85% were placed in the genetic ancestry cluster associated with self-reported Caucasian donors. The aim of the study was to test whether cataloging public T cell receptors could identify signatures of past pathogen exposure. The T cell repertoires of roughly 660 subjects were profiled by immunosequencing and related to cytomegalovirus serostatus. A separate validation cohort of roughly 120 different subjects was used in addition to the approximately 610-subject first cohort. The study combined high-throughput TCR immunosequencing, statistical association of individual TCRs with disease status, and machine learning to predict cytomegalovirus infection status. In a later analysis, previously published TCR beta repertoires from about 640 donors were re-analyzed and high-resolution HLA genotyping was added so that TCR occurrence patterns could be studied. Rather than using new phenotypic data, the later analysis identified candidate immune exposures from TCR beta sequences and from how often those sequences occurred across donors. To decide whether each TCR beta V gene segment behaved as functional or pseudogenic, an earlier analysis of some 540 of the donors relied on high-throughput TCR beta sequencing. Donor age, sex, ethnicity and CMV serostatus were compiled together with the repertoire data. Genome-wide SNP genotypes for about three fifths of the roughly 670 donors were used in a later genetic analysis, which treated that subset as a discovery cohort. Every repertoire in the discovery cohort had been generated on one and the same sequencing platform. HLA typing covered class I and class II loci at four-digit resolution. Typing coverage varied by locus: roughly 629-640 donors for A, B, C, DRB1 and DQB1; around 560 for DQA1; about 570 for DPA1; roughly 470 for DPB1. A handful of DR-DQ haplotypes were handled as single units for association and clustering because linkage in the cohort was strong. Among about 410 genotyped donors of the cohort, an average of about 220,000 unique TCR beta nucleotide sequences was sequenced per donor, of which about 19% were non-productive. Points the paper makes about the study in general: In an earlier analysis of some 640 of the donors, most TCR beta V segments were observed in productive rearrangements about 87% or about 30% of the time, broadly matching IMGT annotations. A further reported finding was that TCR beta sequences accurately predicted the HLA-A and HLA-B alleles for most subjects in the first cohort. Specific HLA alleles were associated with 18,000 or so TCR beta sequences at a false discovery rate of 0.05 in a later analysis. According to a later analysis, TCR association rates differed among HLA loci, with DRB1 alleles showing the most associated TCRs and HLA-C alleles showing the fewest. The 87-base-pair reads could not distinguish some IMGT-functional V segments, including TRBV6-2 and TRBV6-3, so those segments were excluded. A few of the identified cytomegalovirus-associated TCR beta chains were confirmed in vitro to be specific for cytomegalovirus antigens. In a later analysis, HLA-associated TCR beta chains showed more clonal expansion and lower generation probabilities than non-associated chains that were equally common. A later analysis reported that several top co-occurrence clusters appeared linked to parvovirus B19, influenza, CMV and Epstein-Barr virus. The cohort was sequenced for TCR beta chains only, and without alpha or paired-chain data the features that could be detected were limited. HLA typing was unavailable for some donors at each locus, so association tests used only the typed subset. Strong co-occurrence of HLA alleles, especially DR and DQ, made assigning TCR associations to individual alleles difficult. In a later genetic analysis, fewer N-insertions in productive TCRs were reported among donors in an Asian-associated ancestry cluster than the roughly 640-donor mean. A total of some 180 TCR beta chains were listed by the study as associated with cytomegalovirus. In both the original and validation cohorts, the classifier was reported to diagnose cytomegalovirus status with high specificity and sensitivity. Sequencing depth was assumed to be roughly uniform across donors in the presence/absence analyses, though that assumption may not hold. Immune exposure information for the cohort was limited to CMV serostatus. According to a later analysis, most CMV-associated TCR beta chains appeared to be HLA-restricted, and the HLA associations seemed to be driven largely by CMV exposure. The authors suggested that the approach could potentially be generalized to other disease states and immunological phenotypes. Linkage disequilibrium might explain the correlated functional status among segregating V segments, but an unknown experimental factor could not be ruled out. Because counts were too low, seventeen rarely observed V segments, including chromosome 9 orphons, were excluded from the earlier analysis of 587 of the donors. A cluster of highly shared sequence variants was judged likely to represent a technical artifact of the sequencing pipeline. Most TCR sequences were seen in very few donors, while some public TCRs were found in many individuals. In a later genetic analysis, a missense DCLRE1C variant was associated with V-gene and J-gene trimming of TCR beta chains, and the association was replicated in an independent cohort.

In total, approximately 700 healthy bone marrow donors made up the cohort. All cohort members were sampled while nominally healthy, although unrecorded immune exposures were likely present. The donor tested CMV seropositive, placing the donor among the approximately 310 seropositive members of the cohort. A peripheral blood sample was collected from each donor, and TCR beta sequencing was performed on peripheral blood mononuclear cells. The Qiagen DNeasy Blood Extraction Kit was used to extract genomic DNA from the blood cell samples. This clone was seen more than once but under ten times. The target of this receptor is not known. No much larger clone exists at a distance of one base, and base qualities are not known. The junction carries 19 bases between V and J, which are trimmed by 4 bases and 6 bases respectively. Via the germline V gene, CDR1 is SGDLS and CDR2 YYNGEE. From the cysteine through the phenylalanine, the CDR3 covers 15 amino acids. The DNA shown is the 45-base CDR3, in frame from base 1.

Libraries were built with the immunoSEQ multiplex PCR assay. For the multiplex PCR, a mixture combining 60 forward primers for TCR Vbeta segments and 13 reverse primers for TCR Jbeta segments was used. The CDR3 region of rearranged TCR beta genes was amplified from genomic DNA with a multiplex PCR assay. The amplified TCR beta libraries were sequenced on the Illumina HiSeq System as 87-base-pair reads. The authors' pipeline ran thus. A later analysis counted tens of millions of unique TCR beta chains across the 670 or so repertoires, and 10 million to 12 million of these chains were shared by at least two donors. Raw reads were error-corrected and collapsed into unique sequences by a nearest-neighbor algorithm in which closely related sequences were merged to remove PCR and sequencing errors. CDR3 sequences were aligned to IMGT reference sequences to assign V, D and J gene segments. For a sequence to be retained, a match of at least six nucleotides to both a V gene segment and a J gene segment was required. Rearrangements were called productive when the CDR3 lacked stop codons and stayed in frame with V and J; all others were non-productive. CDR3 was defined according to IMGT convention as the region running from the second conserved V-encoded cysteine to the conserved J-encoded phenylalanine. Sequences without an unambiguous match to a single V gene segment were excluded from the earlier analysis of several hundred of the donors. In an earlier analysis of several hundred of the donors, a V segment was called functional when productive rearrangements were above 56.7%, and segregating when the standard deviation between donors exceeded 5%. To diagnose cytomegalovirus status from the catalog of TCR beta chain sequences, a statistical classification framework was built. In a later analysis, TCR nucleotide sequences were compared against IMGT/GENE-DB human TR gene sequences so that V and J genes could be assigned. The TCRdist pipeline was used in a later analysis to assign CDR3 sequences and most-parsimonious VDJ recombination scenarios. In a later analysis, every TCR beta chain was defined by the combination of its CDR3 amino acid sequence and its V-gene family, and reads without a unique V-gene family were dropped. A later analysis removed several hundred highly shared, low-generation-probability nucleotide sequences to deal with suspected cross-contamination and a sequencing artifact. A later analysis calculated a clonal expansion index for each public chain from normalized within-repertoire ranks of inferred template counts. A later analysis computed generation probabilities with a VDJ recombination model fitted to out-of-frame rearrangements, and checked the results against IGoR. In a later analysis, hypergeometric tests were used to score TCR-TCR, TCR-HLA and TCR-CMV co-occurrence, with a repertoire-size bias correction applied to TCR pairs. A later analysis estimated false discovery rates by permuting HLA or CMV assignments 20 times. In a later analysis, co-occurring TCRs were grouped using DBSCAN, with TCRdist sequence similarity added in when clustering inside HLA-allele-positive subsets. Co-occurrence clustering excluded repertoires with fewer than 30,000 or more than 120,000 public chains, plus five with anomalous nucleotide sharing. TCRdb provides this immuneACCESS table in a form limited to in-frame rearrangements. Some clones are lacking; in checked studies, under half of them reflect an unresolved V gene, and why the rest are absent is not known. For V, J and clone size, that table is used; D and trimming come from the DNA. The sample table shows more than 130,000 clones, and roughly four fifths are seen once. 4.1% of the sample is held by the ten biggest clonotypes.

This TCR derives from a man aged 35 to 55 in good health and CMV-seropositive. The chain links TRBV9 with TRBJ1-1; the D gene is perhaps TRBD1, on 5 matching bases. Source material: PBMCs. The bases are TGTGCCAGCAGCTCCCAGGGCCGGGAGGCGGCTGAAGCTTTCTTT. This translates into CASSSQGREAAEAFF.